The 14 T cell receptor beta chains reported below all come from one sample, sequenced in a study of cytomegalovirus exposure and HLA in healthy donors. Clones were read by immunoSEQ multiplex PCR, and TCRdb kept only the in-frame ones, dropping some. The top ten hold 0.84% of the sample, which has approximately 300,000 clones, 70% to 90% seen once. Sample: PBMCs. The receptors originated from a woman aged 18 to 35 in good health and CMV-seronegative.

As for this clone: The junction shows a germline mismatch at one end, possibly a read error. The chain uses TRBV7-7 and TRBJ2-1; D is possibly TRBD1 (6 bases). Germline V gene lookup returns CDR1 SSHAT and CDR2 FNYEAQ (reference sequence). This CDR3 is built from 13 residues. This CDR3 reads CASSSDSMNEQFF. The CDR3 DNA reads TGTGCTAGCAGCTCGGACAGTATGAACGAGCAGTTCTTC.

This clone has only one observation. This chain joins TRBV7-9 and TRBJ2-7; no definite D call. The ends were cut back, 5 bases at V and 5 bases at J, with 13 bases in the middle. CDR3 length: 13 residues. CDR1 is SEHNR, CDR2 FQNEAQ, per germline (reference sequence). The CDR3 protein is CASSPATWNEQYF. As DNA, the CDR3 is TGTGCCAGCAGCCCGGCGACTTGGAACGAGCAGTACTTC.

V is TRBV18 and J is TRBJ2-4; a weak D match, TRBD1 (5 bases). In germline, CDR1 is KGHSH, CDR2 LQKENI. The CDR3 consists of 14 residues. Trimming took off 6 bases at V and 0 bases at J, with 9 bases between the two ends. CDR3 amino acids: CASSQGVAKNIQYF. CDR3 sequence (DNA): TGTGCCAGCTCGCAGGGTGTAGCCAAAAACATTCAGTACTTC.

This chain's CDR3 is CARSYSRDSKTTDTQYF. The CDR3 nucleotides are TGTGCCAGATCCTATTCCCGGGACTCTAAAACGACAGATACGCAGTATTTT. The chain has TRBV5-4 and TRBJ2-3; D is perhaps TRBD2 (6 bases). Germline V gene sequence: CDR1 SGHNT, CDR2 YYREEE (reference sequence). The V end was cut by 8 bases, the J end by 3 bases, with 25 bases between. The CDR3 runs 17 residues.

J is TRBJ2-1 and V is TRBV10-3; D may be TRBD1 (6 bases). CDR1 is ENHRY and CDR2 is SYGVKD in the germline V gene. There are 14 residues in the CDR3. Trimming took 6 bases from V and 8 from J, leaving 17 bases between them. The chain's CDR3 is CAISGTTSDYEQFF. In DNA, the CDR3 is TGTGCCATCAGCGGGACAACCTCTGATTATGAGCAGTTCTTC.

V usage is TRBV28 and J usage is TRBJ1-1; 7 nucleotides align to TRBD1. The germline V gene encodes CDR1 MDHEN and CDR2 SYDVKM. The CDR3 consists of 15 residues. The trim removed 6 bases at V and 0 bases at J, leaving 7 bases unmatched. CDR3 protein: CASRYTGVLNTEAFF. CDR3 sequence (DNA): TGTGCCAGCAGGTATACAGGGGTACTGAACACTGAAGCTTTCTTT. Complete variable domain (other parts from reference TRBV28 and TRBJ1-1): DVKVTQSSRYLVKRTGEKVFLECVQDMDHENMFWYRQDPGLGLRLIYFSYDVKMKEKGDIPEGYSVSREKKERFSLILESASTNQTSMYLCASRYTGVLNTEAFFGQGTRLTVV.

This clone was seen a single time. The gene calls are TRBV9 and TRBJ2-3, with 11 nucleotides matching TRBD2. Trimming took 6 bases from V and 4 from J; bases not matched to a gene: 7. This CDR3 is built from 15 residues. Germline V gene data show CDR1 as SGDLS and CDR2 as YYNGEE. CDR3 amino acids: CASTPLAGAADTQYF. CDR3 DNA sequence: TGTGCCAGCACCCCACTAGCGGGAGCCGCAGATACGCAGTATTTT.

The V gene is TRBV28, the J gene TRBJ2-7, with 11 positions matching TRBD2. The germline V gene encodes CDR1 MDHEN and CDR2 SYDVKM. CDR3 size: 17 residues. V lost 4 bases and J lost 4; bases outside the gene matches: 12. The CDR3 reads CASSSSTSGRIPYEQYF. CDR3 nucleotides: TGTGCCAGCAGTTCTTCAACTAGCGGGAGAATTCCTTACGAGCAGTACTTC.

The chain links TRBV2 to TRBJ2-2; 10 nucleotides agree with TRBD1. The CDR3 extends over 17 amino acids. CDR1 and CDR2 (germline): SNHLY, FYNNEI. V was pared by 6 bases and J by 0 bases, with 7 bases of the junction left unmatched. The CDR3 here is CASRGDRGTSNTGELFF. Written as DNA, the CDR3 is TGTGCCAGCAGAGGGGACAGGGGCACTTCGAACACCGGGGAGCTGTTTTTT. The full variable domain, its missing parts supplied by reference TRBV2 and TRBJ2-2, is EPEVTQTPSHQVTQMGQEVILRCVPISNHLYFYWYRQILGQKVEFLVSFYNNEISEKSEIFDDQFSVERPDGSNFTLKIRSTKLEDSAMYFCASRGDRGTSNTGELFFGEGSRLTVL.

The sample holds one count of this clone. This chain uses TRBV19 with TRBJ2-3; a weak D match, TRBD1 (5 bases). Trimming removed 0 bases from V and 14 bases from J, with 18 bases in between. This CDR3 spans 14 amino acids. Germline-derived CDR1 and CDR2 are LNHDA and SQIVND (reference sequence). The CDR3 is CASSIDQGRPPAYF. CDR3 bases: TGTGCCAGTAGTATAGATCAGGGCAGACCCCCCGCGTATTTT. The variable domain in full, completed from reference TRBV19 and TRBJ2-3, reads DGGITQSPKYLFRKEGQNVTLSCEQNLNHDAMYWYRQDPGQGLRLIYYSQIVNDFQKGDIAEGYSVSREKKESFPLTVTSAQKNPTAFYLCASSIDQGRPPAYFGPGTRLTVL.

The chain uses TRBV2 and TRBJ2-5, with D perhaps TRBD2 (6 bases). With 4 bases removed from V and 4 bases from J, the gap between germline ends came to 10 bases. Germline values: CDR1 SNHLY, CDR2 FYNNEI. The CDR3 has 13 residues. CDR3 region: CASSVTGGETQYF. The CDR3 bases are TGTGCCAGCAGTGTAACCGGGGGAGAGACCCAGTACTTC.

This sequence joins TRBV6-1 and TRBJ2-5, with D unresolved. The CDR3 spans 16 residues. Germline V gives CDR1 MNHNS, CDR2 SASEGT. The V gene lost 2 bases and the J gene lost 6 bases, with 19 bases spanning the gap. The CDR3 sequence is CASSESLVGFRKTQYF. The CDR3 nucleotides are TGTGCCAGCAGTGAATCCCTAGTGGGTTTCAGAAAGACCCAGTACTTC.

This clone was seen a handful of times. The CDR3 DNA follows: TGTGCCAGCAGCCAACCCCAGACAGGAGATCAGCCCCAGCATTTT. Protein product: CASSQPQTGDQPQHF. This rearrangement joins TRBV4-2 to TRBJ1-5; D is perhaps TRBD1 (6 bases). V was pared by 2 bases and J by 5 bases, with 13 bases between. This CDR3 is 15 amino acids long. CDR1 and CDR2 from the germline V gene are LGHNA and YNFKEQ.

The chain uses TRBV5-1 and TRBJ2-1, with D perhaps TRBD2 (6 bases). The CDR3 consists of 12 residues. Trimming cost V 5 bases and J 7 bases, with 10 bases left between them. Germline lookup yields CDR1 SGHRS and CDR2 YFSETQ. The CDR3 region is CASRPTSNEQFF. The CDR3 region has the DNA TGCGCCAGCAGACCGACTAGTAATGAGCAGTTCTTC.